This is a list of T cell receptor beta chains from one sample in a study of blood T cell repertoires in COVID-19. Profiling relied on immunoSEQ multiplex PCR, and the TCRdb table lists in-frame clones only, not all of them. The data show about 210,000 clones, approximately 80% seen once. The sample taken for sequencing was PBMCs or T cells enriched from blood (not recorded which). Receptors originate from a man aged 30 to 45 with acute COVID-19. The conserved cysteine and the conserved F or W are not part of the CDR3 here.

j_call v_call cdr3_aa
TRBJ2-1 TRBV5-1 ASSLQASGAYNEQF
TRBJ1-1 TRBV2 ASRGGAGPNTEAF
TRBJ2-3 TRBV5-5 ASRSVGSDRVVTDTQY
TRBJ1-1 TRBV5-1 ASGDSMNTEAF
TRBJ1-2 TRBV6-5 ASSYSFAEINGYT
TRBJ2-1 TRBV6-2/TRBV6-3 ASSSQWTRGIQDEQF
TRBJ2-7 TRBV18 ASSPLAGGPYEQY
TRBJ1-5 TRBV5-6 ASSSHEGQNQPQH
TRBJ2-2 TRBV5-6 ASSLSGGNTGELF
TRBJ2-7 TRBV14 ASSQITGGYEQY
TRBJ2-2 TRBV5-1 ASSLFGTSGGPPGTGELF
TRBJ1-3 TRBV9 ASSPGGGNTIY
TRBJ2-7 TRBV3-1/TRBV3-2 ASSTRDPAEQY
TRBJ2-5 TRBV19 ASSITGQETQY
TRBJ2-5 TRBV4-2 ASSQDLSRGSGGRAQY
TRBJ2-3 TRBV23-1 ASSPGAGGEQEDTQY
TRBJ2-7 TRBV4-1 ASSPGTSGGGYEQY
TRBJ1-6 TRBV7-3 ASSLGQGSYNSPLH
TRBJ1-4 TRBV19 ASSSPRGANEKLF
TRBJ1-3 TRBV14 ASSQGPGGSGNTIY
TRBJ2-1 TRBV12-5 ASGYPDLTEQF
TRBJ2-2 TRBV19 ASSIGRDRNTGELF
TRBJ1-1 TRBV19 ASSQKTPGTGGTEAF
TRBJ1-6 TRBV6-1 ASSEVGRRPH
TRBJ1-2 TRBV6-5 ASSYGGRDRGYT
TRBJ2-3 TRBV30 AWSAGTSEFTDTQY
TRBJ1-2 TRBV20-1 SATGGYGYT
TRBJ2-3 TRBV9 ASSVSKEPRAADTQY
TRBJ1-4 TRBV7-6 ASSPNGATNEKLF
TRBJ1-1 TRBV3-1/TRBV3-2 ASSLGQGRTEAF
TRBJ2-7 TRBV29-1 SSGRRSSYEQY
TRBJ2-2 TRBV6-5 ASSSLQVTGELF
TRBJ2-1 TRBV21-1 ASRKGEFGGATYNEQF
TRBJ2-7 TRBV6-5 ASSYRDRGSYEQY
TRBJ1-1 TRBV2 ASSDPQFPEAF
TRBJ2-2 TRBV19 ASSTIPGELF
TRBJ1-5 TRBV9 ASSLNAGINQPQH
TRBJ2-2 TRBV25-1 ASTSSTETANTGELF
TRBJ2-7 TRBV4-1 ASSPDNSYEQY
TRBJ1-3 TRBV7-6 ASSLEGIDSRNTIY
TRBJ2-5 TRBV9 ASSGSGGVVTETQY
TRBJ1-1 TRBV4-1 ASSQEVAVNTEAF